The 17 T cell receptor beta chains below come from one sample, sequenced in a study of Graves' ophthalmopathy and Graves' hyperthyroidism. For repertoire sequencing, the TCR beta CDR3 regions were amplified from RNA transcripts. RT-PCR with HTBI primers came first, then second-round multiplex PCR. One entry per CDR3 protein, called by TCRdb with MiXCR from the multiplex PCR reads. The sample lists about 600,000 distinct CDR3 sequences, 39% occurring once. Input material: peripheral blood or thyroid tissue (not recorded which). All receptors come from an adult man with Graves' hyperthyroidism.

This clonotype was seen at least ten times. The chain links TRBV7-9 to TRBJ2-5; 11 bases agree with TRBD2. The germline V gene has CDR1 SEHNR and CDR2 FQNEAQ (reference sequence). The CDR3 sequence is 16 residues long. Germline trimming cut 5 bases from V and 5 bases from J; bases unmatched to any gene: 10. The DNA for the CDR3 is TGTGCCAGCAGCCGAAGGGGTCGGACTAGCGGGGAGACCCAGTACTTC. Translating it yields CASSRRGRTSGETQYF.

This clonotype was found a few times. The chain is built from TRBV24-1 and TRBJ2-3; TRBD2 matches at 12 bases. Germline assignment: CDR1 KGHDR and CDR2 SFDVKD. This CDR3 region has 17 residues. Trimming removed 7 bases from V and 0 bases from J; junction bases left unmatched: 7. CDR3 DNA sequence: TGTGCCACCAGAACTAGCGGGGGGCAGAAAAGCACAGATACGCAGTATTTT. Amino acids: CATRTSGGQKSTDTQYF.

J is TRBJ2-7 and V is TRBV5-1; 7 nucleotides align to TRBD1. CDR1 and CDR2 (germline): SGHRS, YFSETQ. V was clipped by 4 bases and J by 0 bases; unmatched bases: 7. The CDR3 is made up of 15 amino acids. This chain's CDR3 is CASSVTGDSSYEQYF. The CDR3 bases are TGCGCCAGCAGCGTTACAGGGGACAGCTCCTACGAGCAGTACTTC.

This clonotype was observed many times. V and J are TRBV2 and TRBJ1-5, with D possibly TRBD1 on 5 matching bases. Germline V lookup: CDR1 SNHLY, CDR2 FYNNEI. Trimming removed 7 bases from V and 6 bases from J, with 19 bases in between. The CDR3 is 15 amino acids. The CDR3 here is CASTRGGAWGQPQHF. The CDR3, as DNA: TGTGCCAGCACTAGGGGAGGGGCCTGGGGTCAGCCCCAGCATTTT.

In DNA form, the CDR3 reads TGTGCCAGCAGCGCATTCGACGGCGGGAACTATGGCTACACCTTC. The encoded protein is CASSAFDGGNYGYTF. This chain links TRBV9 with TRBJ1-2; D uncertain. Germline V CDR1 and CDR2: SGDLS, YYNGEE. V was trimmed by 3 bases and J by 2 bases, leaving 14 bases between them. The CDR3 is 15 residues long.

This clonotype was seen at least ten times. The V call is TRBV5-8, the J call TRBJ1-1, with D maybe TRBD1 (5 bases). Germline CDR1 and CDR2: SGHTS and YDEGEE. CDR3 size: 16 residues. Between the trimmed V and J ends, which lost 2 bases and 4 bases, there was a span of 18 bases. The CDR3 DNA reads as TGTGCCAGCAGCTTTTTCGGGGGTTCAAGGTCCACTGAAGCTTTCTTT. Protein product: CASSFFGGSRSTEAFF.

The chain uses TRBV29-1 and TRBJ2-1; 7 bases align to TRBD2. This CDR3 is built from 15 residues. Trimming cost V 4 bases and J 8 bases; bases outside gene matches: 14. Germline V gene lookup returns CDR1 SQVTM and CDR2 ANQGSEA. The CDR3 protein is CSVGGTTDRGDEQFF. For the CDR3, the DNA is TGCAGCGTTGGCGGGACTACGGATAGGGGCGATGAGCAGTTCTTC.

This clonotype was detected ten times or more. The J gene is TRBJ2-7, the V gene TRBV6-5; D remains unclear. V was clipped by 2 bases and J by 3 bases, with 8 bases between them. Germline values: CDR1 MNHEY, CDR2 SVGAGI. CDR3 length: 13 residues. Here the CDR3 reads CASSYADGYEQYF. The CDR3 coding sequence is TGTGCCAGCAGTTACGCGGACGGCTACGAGCAGTACTTC.

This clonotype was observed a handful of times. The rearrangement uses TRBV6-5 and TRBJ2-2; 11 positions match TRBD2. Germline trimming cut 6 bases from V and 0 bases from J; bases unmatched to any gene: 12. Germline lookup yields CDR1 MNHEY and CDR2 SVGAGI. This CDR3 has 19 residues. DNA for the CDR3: TGTGCCAGCAGACCTCGACTAGCGGGAAGGGCCTCGAACACCGGGGAGCTGTTTTTT. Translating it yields CASRPRLAGRASNTGELFF.

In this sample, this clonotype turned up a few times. The CDR3 loop is CASSLATSGRPDTQYF. CDR3 nucleotides: TGCGCCAGCAGCTTGGCGACTAGCGGACGACCAGATACGCAGTATTTT. The chain employs TRBV5-1 and TRBJ2-3, with 9 bases aligning to TRBD2. There are 16 residues in the CDR3. The trim removed 0 bases at V and 4 bases at J, leaving 6 bases unmatched. Germline lookup yields CDR1 SGHRS and CDR2 YFSETQ. The entire variable domain, with the rest obtained from reference TRBV5-1 and TRBJ2-3, is as follows: KAGVTQTPRYLIKTRGQQVTLSCSPISGHRSVSWYQQTPGQGLQFLFEYFSETQRNKGNFPGRFSGRQFSNSRSEMNVSTLELGDSALYLCASSLATSGRPDTQYFGPGTRLTVL.

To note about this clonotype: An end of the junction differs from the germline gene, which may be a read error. The CDR3 DNA is TGCGCCAGTAGACAGGGATCCTCTTCGGCTTTCTCTTTGAACCCTGAAGCTTTCTTT. Protein product: CASRQGSSSAFSLNPEAFF. The chain combines TRBV4-3 with TRBJ1-1, with 7 bases identical to TRBD1. The V gene's germline CDR1 is LGHNA and CDR2 YSLEER. This CDR3 region has 19 residues.

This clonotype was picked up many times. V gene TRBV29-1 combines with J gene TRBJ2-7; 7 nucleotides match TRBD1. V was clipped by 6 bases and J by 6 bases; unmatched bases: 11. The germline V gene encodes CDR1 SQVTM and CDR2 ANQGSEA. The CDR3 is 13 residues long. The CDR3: CSVESRGPREQYF. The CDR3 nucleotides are TGCAGCGTCGAATCGAGGGGGCCACGCGAGCAGTACTTC.

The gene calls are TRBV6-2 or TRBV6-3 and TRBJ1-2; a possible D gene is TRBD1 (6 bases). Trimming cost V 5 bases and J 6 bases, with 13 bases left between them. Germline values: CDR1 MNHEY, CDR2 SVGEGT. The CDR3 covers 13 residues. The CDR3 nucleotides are TGTGCCAGCAGTGGGGACCAGGGGAATGGCTACACCTTC. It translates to CASSGDQGNGYTF.

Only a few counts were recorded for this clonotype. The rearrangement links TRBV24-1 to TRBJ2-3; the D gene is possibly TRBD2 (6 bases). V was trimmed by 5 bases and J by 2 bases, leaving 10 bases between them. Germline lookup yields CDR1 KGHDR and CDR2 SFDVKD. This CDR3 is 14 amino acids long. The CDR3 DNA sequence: TGTGCCACCAGTGGGGGCGGGACCACAGATACGCAGTATTTT. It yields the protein CATSGGGTTDTQYF.

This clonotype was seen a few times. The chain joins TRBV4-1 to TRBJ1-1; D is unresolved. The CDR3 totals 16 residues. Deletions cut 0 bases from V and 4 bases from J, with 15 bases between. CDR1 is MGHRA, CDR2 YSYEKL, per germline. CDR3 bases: TGCGCCAGCAGCCAAGAGAACGCAGGCCGGGGCACTGAAGCTTTCTTT. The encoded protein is CASSQENAGRGTEAFF.

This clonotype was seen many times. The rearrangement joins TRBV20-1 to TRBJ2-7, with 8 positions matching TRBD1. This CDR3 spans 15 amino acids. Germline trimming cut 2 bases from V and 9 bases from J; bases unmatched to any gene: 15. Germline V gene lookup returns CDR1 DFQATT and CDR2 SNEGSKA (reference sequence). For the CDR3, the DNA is TGCAGTGCTAGATCCGTAGGCCAGGGGGCGCTCGGGCAGTACTTC. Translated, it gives CSARSVGQGALGQYF.

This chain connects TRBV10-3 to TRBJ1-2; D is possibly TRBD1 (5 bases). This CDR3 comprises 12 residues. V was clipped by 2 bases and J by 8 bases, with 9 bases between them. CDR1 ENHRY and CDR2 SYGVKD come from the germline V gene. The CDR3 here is CAISEGALGYTF. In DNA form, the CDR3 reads TGTGCCATCAGTGAGGGGGCTTTGGGCTACACCTTC.